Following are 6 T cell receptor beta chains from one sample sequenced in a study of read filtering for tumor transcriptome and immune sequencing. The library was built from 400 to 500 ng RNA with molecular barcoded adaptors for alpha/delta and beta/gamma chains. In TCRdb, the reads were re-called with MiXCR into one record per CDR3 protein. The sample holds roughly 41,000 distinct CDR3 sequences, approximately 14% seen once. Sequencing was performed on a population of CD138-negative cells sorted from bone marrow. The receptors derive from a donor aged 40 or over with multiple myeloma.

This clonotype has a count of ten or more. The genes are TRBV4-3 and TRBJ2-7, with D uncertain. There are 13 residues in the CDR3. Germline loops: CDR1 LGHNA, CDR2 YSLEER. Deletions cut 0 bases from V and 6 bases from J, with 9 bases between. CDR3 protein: CASSQDTVAEQYF. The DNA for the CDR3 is TGCGCCAGCAGCCAAGATACAGTCGCCGAGCAGTACTTC.

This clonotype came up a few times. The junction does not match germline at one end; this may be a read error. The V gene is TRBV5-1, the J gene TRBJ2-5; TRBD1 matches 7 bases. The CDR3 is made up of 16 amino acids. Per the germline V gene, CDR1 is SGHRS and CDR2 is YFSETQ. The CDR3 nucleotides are TGCGCCAGCAGCTTGCTCGACGGACAGGCCCAAGAGGCCCAGTACTTC. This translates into CASSLLDGQAQEAQYF.

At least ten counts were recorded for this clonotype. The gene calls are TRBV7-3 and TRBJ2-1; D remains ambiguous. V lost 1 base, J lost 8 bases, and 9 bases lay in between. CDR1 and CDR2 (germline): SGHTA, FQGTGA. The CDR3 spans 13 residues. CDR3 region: CASSLNLGYEQFF. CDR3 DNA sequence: TGTGCCAGCAGCTTAAATCTCGGTTATGAGCAGTTCTTC.

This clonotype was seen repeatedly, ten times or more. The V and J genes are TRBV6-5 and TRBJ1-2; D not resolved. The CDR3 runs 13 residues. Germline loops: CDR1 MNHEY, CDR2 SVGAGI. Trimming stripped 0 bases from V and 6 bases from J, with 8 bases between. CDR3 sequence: CASSYSGSNGYTF. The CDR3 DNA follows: TGTGCCAGCAGTTACTCGGGGTCCAATGGCTACACCTTC.

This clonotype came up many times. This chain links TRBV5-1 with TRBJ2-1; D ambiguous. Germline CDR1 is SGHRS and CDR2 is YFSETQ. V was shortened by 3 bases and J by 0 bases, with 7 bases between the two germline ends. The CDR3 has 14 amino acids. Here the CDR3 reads CASSSVSSYNEQFF. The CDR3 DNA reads TGCGCCAGCAGCTCCGTCAGCTCCTACAATGAGCAGTTCTTC. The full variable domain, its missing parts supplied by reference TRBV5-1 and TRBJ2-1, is KAGVTQTPRYLIKTRGQQVTLSCSPISGHRSVSWYQQTPGQGLQFLFEYFSETQRNKGNFPGRFSGRQFSNSRSEMNVSTLELGDSALYLCASSSVSSYNEQFFGPGTRLTVL.

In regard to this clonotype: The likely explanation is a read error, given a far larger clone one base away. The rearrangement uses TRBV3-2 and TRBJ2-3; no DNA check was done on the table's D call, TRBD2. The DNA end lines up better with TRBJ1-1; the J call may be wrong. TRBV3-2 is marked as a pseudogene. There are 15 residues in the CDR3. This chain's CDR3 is CASSHSPPVGTEAFF. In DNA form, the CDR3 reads TGTGCCAGCAGCCACAGCCCGCCGGTTGGGACTGAAGCTTTCTTT.